The clone carrying this T cell receptor beta chain was observed a few times. Its antigen remains unidentified. The treatment is: over 15 received Ad26.COV2.S at low or high dose, single or two shots; 5 received placebo; per-sample allocation not given. Samples came from day 63 after the first vaccine or placebo injection. The data were obtained in a study of Ad26.COV2.S vaccination and SARS-CoV-2 variants. At the level of the study: The COV1001 Ad26.COV2.S trial arm included the donor.

Repertoires were generated with immunoSEQ multiplex PCR, while TCRdb's copy carries only in-frame clones and drops some. Among over 400,000 clones, approximately 90% were seen once, and the ten largest hold approximately 1.6%. Study conclusions and caveats: Breadth, reportedly substantial, characterized the spike-specific CD8+ and CD4+ T cell responses after vaccination. Total T cell responses were possibly underestimated by TCR breadth and depth analyses.

The source material was peripheral blood, sampled in a trial of Ad26.COV2.S vaccine versus placebo. This sequence originates from a person between 18 and 60 years old who received the Ad26.COV2.S COVID-19 vaccine or a placebo.

CDR3 nucleotides: TGTGCCAGCAGTTCCCGTGACGAGCAGTACTTC. It is translated as CASSSRDEQYF. V gene TRBV12-3 or TRBV12-4 combines with J gene TRBJ2-7; D uncertain. This CDR3 has 11 residues. The V and J ends lost 4 bases and 5 bases respectively, with 6 bases between them.